These 25 T cell receptor beta chains came from one sample sequenced in a study of control samples from healthy donors and cancer patients. Assay: immunoSEQ multiplex PCR; the TCRdb copy retains only in-frame clones and omits some. Its table records around 190,000 clones. Source material: blood. These receptor sequences come from a woman aged 25-40 years in good health.

The chain employs TRBV5-1 and TRBJ1-4; D may be TRBD1 (5 bases). The V gene lost 0 bases and the J gene lost 2 bases, with 17 bases spanning the gap. The CDR3 spans 18 residues. Germline CDR1 reads SGHRS; CDR2 reads YFSETQ. The CDR3 DNA reads as TGCGCCAGCAGCTTGGGACGCACAGGAAGTCCCACTAATGAAAAACTGTTTTTT. Protein product: CASSLGRTGSPTNEKLFF.

The chain carries TRBV4-1 and TRBJ1-2; D not resolved. Trimming shortened V by 0 bases and J by 4 bases, and 6 bases separated the two germline ends. This CDR3 comprises 13 residues. Germline CDR1 and CDR2: MGHRA and YSYEKL. The CDR3 nucleotides read TGCGCCAGCAGCCAAGATCAGGTCTATGGCTACACCTTC. This translates into CASSQDQVYGYTF.

V gene TRBV5-1 combines with J gene TRBJ1-1, with unresolved D. The CDR3 has 13 residues. Germline values: CDR1 SGHRS, CDR2 YFSETQ. V lost 3 bases and J lost 8, with 14 bases in between. The DNA of the CDR3 is TGCGCCAGCAGCTATGGAGGCCCGGGGGAAGCTTTCTTT. It yields the protein CASSYGGPGEAFF.

This rearrangement joins TRBV9 to TRBJ2-1, with TRBD2 identical over 8 bases. The germline V gene has CDR1 SGDLS and CDR2 YYNGEE. This CDR3 is built from 17 residues. With 0 bases clipped from V and 7 bases from J, the junction kept 12 bases outside the gene matches. The CDR3 sequence is CASSVEPGTRVKNEQFF. The CDR3, as DNA: TGTGCCAGCAGCGTAGAGCCCGGGACTAGGGTTAAAAATGAGCAGTTCTTC.

The chain joins TRBV5-1 to TRBJ1-1, with D maybe TRBD1 (6 bases). V lost 1 base, J lost 0 bases, and 19 bases lay in between. Looked up from germline, CDR1 is SGHRS and CDR2 is YFSETQ. The CDR3 loop spans 18 amino acids. DNA of the CDR3: TGCGCCAGCAGCTTGAAGAGACTTACCGGGGACATGAACACTGAAGCTTTCTTT. Translation gives CASSLKRLTGDMNTEAFF.

V usage is TRBV27 and J usage is TRBJ1-2, with TRBD1 matching 11 bases. The length of the CDR3 is 14 residues. V lost 6 bases, J lost 3 bases, and 3 bases stayed unmatched. Germline assignment: CDR1 MNHEY and CDR2 SMNVEV (reference sequence). CDR3 coding DNA: TGTGCCAGCAGGCAGGACAGGGGGCACTATGGCTACACCTTC. Amino acid sequence: CASRQDRGHYGYTF.

The chain employs TRBV28 and TRBJ2-7; TRBD1 matches 9 bases. CDR1 is MDHEN and CDR2 is SYDVKM in the germline V gene. V was clipped by 1 base and J by 7 bases; unmatched bases: 8. This CDR3 contains 15 residues. The CDR3 DNA reads TGTGCCAGCAGTTTATCCCACAGGGGGCTGGGGGAGCAGTACTTC. Its protein product is CASSLSHRGLGEQYF.

V is TRBV4-1 and J is TRBJ2-5; D gene ambiguous. The germline V gene encodes CDR1 MGHRA and CDR2 YSYEKL. V shed 4 bases and J shed 5 bases, with 11 bases lying between them. The CDR3 is 13 residues long. The CDR3 loop reads CASSPVLVETQYF. For the CDR3, the DNA is TGCGCCAGCAGCCCGGTTTTGGTGGAGACCCAGTACTTC.

The chain uses TRBV6-2 or TRBV6-3 and TRBJ1-2, with TRBD1 matching over 9 bases. Losses at the gene ends were 3 bases for V and 6 bases for J; bases not matched to a gene: 8. From germline, CDR1 is MNHEY and CDR2 SVGEGT. CDR3 length: 15 amino acids. In DNA form, the CDR3 reads TGTGCCAGCAGTTATTGGAGGGACAGGGCGGATGGCTACACCTTC. Protein product: CASSYWRDRADGYTF.

The V call is TRBV18, the J call TRBJ1-2; D unclear. The germline V gene has CDR1 KGHSH and CDR2 LQKENI. There are 14 residues in the CDR3. V was clipped by 4 bases and J by 0 bases, with 9 bases between them. The CDR3 nucleotides are TGTGCCAGCTCACTTCGCACAGCTAACTATGGCTACACCTTC. As protein: CASSLRTANYGYTF.

A word on this clone: The junction departs from germline at one end; a sequencing error may be responsible. The chain joins TRBV5-1 to TRBJ2-6, with 9 positions matching TRBD2. The CDR3 consists of 20 residues. The germline gives CDR1 SGHRS, CDR2 YFSETQ. CDR3 coding DNA: TGCGCCACCAGCCGCGGGGGGGGCCCCTTGGGTCCTGCTGGGGCCAACGTCCTGACTTTC. Translating gives CATSRGGGPLGPAGANVLTF.

The J gene is TRBJ1-1, the V gene TRBV6-5; D uncertain. Germline V CDR1 and CDR2: MNHEY, SVGAGI. This CDR3 spans 14 amino acids. V was pared by 2 bases and J by 1 base, with 8 bases between. The DNA for the CDR3 is TGTGCCAGCAGTTACGGACGTAAGAACACTGAAGCTTTCTTT. Amino acids: CASSYGRKNTEAFF.

CDR3 region: CASSLWDNEQYF. The DNA for the CDR3 is TGTGCCAGCAGCCTATGGGACAACGAGCAGTACTTC. The V and J genes are TRBV3-1 (or the pseudogene TRBV3-2) and TRBJ2-7; D might be TRBD1 (6 bases). Germline V gene sequence: CDR1 LGHDT, CDR2 YNNKEL (reference sequence). CDR3 length equals 12 residues. Between the trimmed V and J ends, which lost 4 bases and 5 bases, there was a span of 9 bases.

The chain couples TRBV4-1 to TRBJ1-2; a possible D gene is TRBD1 (6 bases). The germline V and J ends were trimmed by 3 bases and 3 bases, with 11 bases remaining between them. This CDR3 is built from 14 residues. Germline V lookup: CDR1 MGHRA, CDR2 YSYEKL. In DNA form, the CDR3 reads TGCGCCAGCAGCCAGGTCTCAGGGGACTATGGCTACACCTTC. Amino acids: CASSQVSGDYGYTF.

The chain carries TRBV6-4 and TRBJ2-1; D is unresolved. From germline, CDR1 is MRHNA and CDR2 SNTAGT. This CDR3 has 12 amino acids. Deletions cut 2 bases from V and 4 bases from J, with 3 bases between. The CDR3 loop is CASSDGYNEQFF. The CDR3 DNA follows: TGTGCCAGCAGTGACGGGTACAATGAGCAGTTCTTC.

This chain uses TRBV27 with TRBJ2-1; D possibly corresponds to TRBD1 (5 bases). Trimming took 5 bases from V and 4 from J, leaving 15 bases between them. The germline CDR1 and CDR2 sequences are MNHEY and SMNVEV (reference sequence). CDR3 length equals 15 residues. In nucleotides, the CDR3 is TGTGCCAGCAGTACCCCAGGGCATCGGTACAATGAGCAGTTCTTC. It is translated as CASSTPGHRYNEQFF.

V usage is TRBV5-1 and J usage is TRBJ1-2; unclear D gene. Germline loops: CDR1 SGHRS, CDR2 YFSETQ. Trimming took off 0 bases at V and 5 bases at J, with 8 bases between the two ends. This CDR3 spans 13 amino acids. Written as DNA, the CDR3 is TGCGCCAGCAGCTTGGGGGGAGGTTATGGCTACACCTTC. Protein product: CASSLGGGYGYTF.

The chain carries TRBV5-5 and TRBJ2-7; perhaps TRBD2 as D (6 bases). V was pared by 0 bases and J by 6 bases, with 13 bases between. Germline-derived CDR1 and CDR2 are SGHKS and YYEKEE (reference sequence). The CDR3 is 14 residues long. This CDR3 is CASSLALATPEQYF. Written as DNA, the CDR3 is TGTGCCAGCAGCTTGGCACTAGCAACCCCCGAGCAGTACTTC.

The chain recombines TRBV18 with TRBJ1-4; 9 bases are shared with TRBD1. The V gene end was trimmed by 3 bases and the J gene end by 7 bases; junction bases not matched to a gene: 3. CDR3 length equals 14 residues. Germline V gene data show CDR1 as KGHSH and CDR2 as LQKENI. The CDR3 region is CASSPGTGLEKLFF. The CDR3 DNA reads TGTGCCAGCTCACCCGGGACAGGGCTTGAAAAACTGTTTTTT.

The chain is built from TRBV6-2 or TRBV6-3 and TRBJ2-7; 9 bases map to TRBD1. CDR1 and CDR2 (germline): MNHEY, SVGEGT. Trimming removed 2 bases from V and 3 bases from J; junction bases left unmatched: 5. The CDR3 loop spans 15 amino acids. CDR3 nucleotide sequence: TGTGCCAGCAGTTACGTACAGGGGGCAAACTACGAGCAGTACTTC. Translation: CASSYVQGANYEQYF.

This chain joins TRBV12-3 or TRBV12-4 and TRBJ2-7, with D tentatively TRBD1 (5 bases). V lost 5 bases and J 3 bases, leaving 11 bases between the germline ends. CDR3 length: 13 residues. The CDR3 DNA is TGTGCCAGCAGTACTACAGGATTCTACGAGCAGTACTTC. Its translation is CASSTTGFYEQYF.

The chain combines TRBV4-1 with TRBJ2-2, with 7 bases fitting TRBD1. The junction had 9 bases not matched to a gene; V was cut back by 8 bases and J by 3 bases. From germline, CDR1 is MGHRA and CDR2 YSYEKL. CDR3 length: 15 residues. In nucleotides, the CDR3 is TGCGCCAGCGCCCCAGGGACAGTGGACACCGGGGAGCTGTTTTTT. Amino acid sequence: CASAPGTVDTGELFF.

The chain combines TRBV7-2 with TRBJ1-1; 7 bases are a match to TRBD1. The junction had 6 bases not matched to a gene; V was cut back by 5 bases and J by 6 bases. Germline CDR1 reads SGHTA; CDR2 reads FQGNSA. This CDR3 has 13 amino acids. The CDR3 DNA is TGTGCCAGCAGCCCCTACAGGGGAGCTGAAGCTTTCTTT. Encoded protein: CASSPYRGAEAFF.

The chain employs TRBV5-1 and TRBJ2-7, with D possibly matching TRBD1 (6 bases). Trimming pared 0 bases from V and 5 bases from J, leaving 12 bases between. The CDR3 sequence is 14 residues long. Germline V gene lookup returns CDR1 SGHRS and CDR2 YFSETQ. CDR3 in amino acids: CASSLDRAKDEQYF. In nucleotides, the CDR3 is TGCGCCAGCAGCTTGGACAGGGCGAAGGACGAGCAGTACTTC.

J is TRBJ2-6 and V is TRBV3-1 (or the pseudogene TRBV3-2); maybe TRBD1 (5 bases). V lost 0 bases to trimming and J lost 0 bases, with 18 bases between them. The CDR3 contains 20 residues. From germline, CDR1 is LGHDT and CDR2 YNNKEL (reference sequence). For the CDR3, the DNA is TGTGCCAGCAGCCAAGAGGTGGGGCTAGTTCCCTCCTCTGGGGCCAACGTCCTGACTTTC. The encoded protein is CASSQEVGLVPSSGANVLTF.